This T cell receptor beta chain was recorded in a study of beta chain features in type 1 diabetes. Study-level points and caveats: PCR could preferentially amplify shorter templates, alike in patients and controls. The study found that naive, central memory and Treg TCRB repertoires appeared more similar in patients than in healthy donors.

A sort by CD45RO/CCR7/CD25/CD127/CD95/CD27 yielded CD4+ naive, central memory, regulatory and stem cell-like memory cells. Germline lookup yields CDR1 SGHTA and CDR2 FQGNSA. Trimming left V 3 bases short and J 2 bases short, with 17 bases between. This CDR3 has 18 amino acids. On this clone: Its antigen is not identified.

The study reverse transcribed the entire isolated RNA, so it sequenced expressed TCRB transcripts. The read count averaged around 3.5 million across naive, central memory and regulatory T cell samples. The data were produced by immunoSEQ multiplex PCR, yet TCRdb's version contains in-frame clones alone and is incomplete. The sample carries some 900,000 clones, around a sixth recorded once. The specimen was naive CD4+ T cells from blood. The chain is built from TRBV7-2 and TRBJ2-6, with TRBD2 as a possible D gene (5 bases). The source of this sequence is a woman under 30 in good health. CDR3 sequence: CASSFFGRATTGANVLTF. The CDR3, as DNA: TGTGCCAGCAGCTTCTTCGGGCGGGCGACGACTGGGGCCAACGTCCTGACTTTC.